Below, one T cell receptor beta chain is given with its context. Its antigen is unknown. Base qualities are not provided; no much larger clone lies one nucleotide away. The cysteine opens and the phenylalanine closes a CDR3 of 14 amino acids. Left in the record is the CDR3 DNA by itself, 42 bases read in frame from the first base. Via the germline V gene (reference sequence), CDR1 is MNHEY and CDR2 SMNVEV. V is reduced by 4 bases and J by 2 bases, leaving a spacing of 12 bases between them. The data derive from a study of blood T cell repertoires in COVID-19 (dated by TCRdb to about 2020). Turning to the overall study: The collaborator samples originated in the United States, Italy and Spain and spanned the acute and convalescent phases of COVID-19. Deeply sampled blood TCRbeta repertoires from subjects exposed to, actively infected with, or recovered from COVID-19 were included in the dataset. The repertoires were made available in a free public database intended to serve as a resource for research on the immune response to SARS-CoV-2. Nearly every sample came with metadata listing a de-identified subject ID, COVID-19 status, age in years and sex. Samples came from the ongoing ImmuneRACE study (first 160 participants) plus 1,254 subjects from 6 global collaborators. The material from the prospective study consisted of cDNA or gDNA derived from T cells, B-cell-depleted T cells, or PBMCs. Where HLA class I and class II types were available, the types were taken from metadata supplied by the sample provider, not from assay-based typing. Study-level results and caveats: How much clinical and demographic metadata was included differed by source and by participant, and the metadata was provided uncurated.

Samples from volunteer blood donors who had recovered from COVID-19 were contributed by a second Seattle source. Each collaborating institution followed its own protocols to collect whole blood in K2EDTA tubes. For TCRbeta analysis, collaborators shipped samples as frozen whole blood, isolated PBMCs, or DNA extracted from either of those sample types. The immunoSEQ Assay, a bias-controlled multiplex PCR, was used to amplify TCRbeta CDR3 regions from genomic DNA. Per the original workflow: The number of nucleated cells in each sample was estimated by amplification of reference gene primers within the assay. To quantify the absolute abundance of each unique TCRbeta CDR3 rearrangement, sequence reads were collapsed and filtered. Productive Simpson clonality was computed per sample as the square root of Simpson's diversity index over productive rearrangements. TCRdb took this table from immuneACCESS and kept in-frame rearrangements with V and J called. Such tables lack part of the clones; where checked against another copy, unresolved V genes explain under half of the gap, and the rest is unexplained. V and J calls and clone size come straight from that table; D and trimming were deduced from the DNA. For this sample the table gives 220,000 or so clones, of which approximately 84% were detected only once. The ten largest clones capture 2.9% of the sample.

Recombination connected TRBV27 to TRBJ2-7; TRBD1 is possibly the D segment (6 matching bases). Sequenced: peripheral blood. The TCR originated in a man aged 50 to 59 who had recovered from COVID-19. In nucleotide form, the sequence is TGTGCCAGCAGTTCCTACAGGGTTCCCTACGAGCAGTACTTC. This translates into CASSSYRVPYEQYF.